This T cell receptor beta chain was documented in a study of PD-1 blockade in mismatch repair-deficient tumors. Study at large: Patients had approximately 11 mismatch repair-deficient cancer types and were previously treated and progressing.

The study's findings and limits: Rapid post-treatment expansion, then contraction, generally preceding radiologic response, marked tumor-resident clones.

Mismatch repair deficiency was confirmed in all patients, by PCR or immunohistochemistry. The TCR-sequenced patients were a few responders to pembrolizumab. Profiling relied on immunoSEQ multiplex PCR, and the TCRdb table lists in-frame clones only, not all of them. There are about 100,000 clones in the sample; about 79% occur only once, and around 6.6% lies in the top ten. Germline V gene lookup returns CDR1 SGHNT and CDR2 YYREEE (reference sequence). The V and J ends lost 2 bases and 2 bases respectively, with 9 bases between them. This CDR3 has 14 residues. On this clone itself: The antigen is unknown.

The starting material was peripheral blood, obtained 36 weeks after starting pembrolizumab. The gene calls are TRBV5-4 and TRBJ2-3; no clear D. This clonotype was obtained from an adult with mismatch repair-deficient cancer. DNA for the CDR3: TGTGCCAGCAGCTTAAAACTCTCCACAGATACGCAGTATTTT. It specifies CASSLKLSTDTQYF.